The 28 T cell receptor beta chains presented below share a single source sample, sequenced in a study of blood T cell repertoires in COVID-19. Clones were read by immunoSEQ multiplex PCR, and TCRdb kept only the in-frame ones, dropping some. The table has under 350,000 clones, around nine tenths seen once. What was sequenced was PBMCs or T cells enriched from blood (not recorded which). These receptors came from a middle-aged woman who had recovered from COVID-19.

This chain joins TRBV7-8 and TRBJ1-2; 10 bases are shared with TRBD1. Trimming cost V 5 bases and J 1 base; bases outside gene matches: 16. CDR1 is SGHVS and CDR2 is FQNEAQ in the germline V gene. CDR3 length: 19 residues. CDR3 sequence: CASSEDVWDRGLDNYGYTF. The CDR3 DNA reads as TGTGCCAGCAGCGAAGACGTTTGGGACAGGGGTTTGGATAACTATGGCTACACCTTC.

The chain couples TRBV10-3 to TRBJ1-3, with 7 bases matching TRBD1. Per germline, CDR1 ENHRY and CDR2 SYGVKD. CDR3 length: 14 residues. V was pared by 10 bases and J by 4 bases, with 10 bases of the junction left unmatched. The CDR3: CATSTGVNGNTIYF. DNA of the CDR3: TGTGCCACATCTACAGGGGTGAACGGAAACACCATATATTTT.

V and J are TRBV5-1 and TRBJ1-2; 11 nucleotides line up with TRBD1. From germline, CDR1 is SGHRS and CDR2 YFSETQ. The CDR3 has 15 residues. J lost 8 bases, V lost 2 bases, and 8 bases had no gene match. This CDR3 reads CASSLSGTGGRGYTF. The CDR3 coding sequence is TGCGCCAGCAGCTTATCCGGGACAGGGGGACGCGGCTACACCTTC. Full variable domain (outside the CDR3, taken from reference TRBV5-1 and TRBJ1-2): KAGVTQTPRYLIKTRGQQVTLSCSPISGHRSVSWYQQTPGQGLQFLFEYFSETQRNKGNFPGRFSGRQFSNSRSEMNVSTLELGDSALYLCASSLSGTGGRGYTFGSGTRLTVV.

CDR3 sequence (DNA): TGCGCCAGCAGCCGGTACTCGGGACAGGGGGGCGACACCATATATTTT. Translation: CASSRYSGQGGDTIYF. The V call is TRBV4-3, the J call TRBJ1-3; 11 nucleotides match TRBD1. Trimming at V came to 4 bases and at J to 8 bases, leaving 10 bases not matched to a gene. This CDR3 is built from 16 residues. CDR1 LGHNA and CDR2 YSLEER come from the germline V gene.

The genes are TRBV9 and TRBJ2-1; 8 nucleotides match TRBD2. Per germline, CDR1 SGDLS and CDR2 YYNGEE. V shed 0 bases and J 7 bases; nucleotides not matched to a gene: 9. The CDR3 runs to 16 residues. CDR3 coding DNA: TGTGCCAGCAGCGTAGTTGGGGCGGGAGGAGTTAATGAGCAGTTCTTC. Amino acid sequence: CASSVVGAGGVNEQFF. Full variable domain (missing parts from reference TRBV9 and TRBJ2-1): DSGVTQTPKHLITATGQRVTLRCSPRSGDLSVYWYQQSLDQGLQFLIQYYNGEERAKGNILERFSAQQFPDLHSELNLSSLELGDSALYFCASSVVGAGGVNEQFFGPGTRLTVL.

The CDR3 DNA reads TGTGCCAGCAGTTCTCGACAGGGGGTCTACTACGAGCAGTACTTC. As protein: CASSSRQGVYYEQYF. J is TRBJ2-7 and V is TRBV27; 9 nucleotides line up with TRBD1. Germline values: CDR1 MNHEY, CDR2 SMNVEV (reference sequence). J was trimmed by 3 bases and V by 4 bases; bases with no gene match: 7. The CDR3 runs to 15 residues.

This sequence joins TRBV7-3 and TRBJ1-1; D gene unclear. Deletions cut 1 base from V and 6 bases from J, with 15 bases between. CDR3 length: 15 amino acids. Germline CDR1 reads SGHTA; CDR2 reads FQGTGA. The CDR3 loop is CASSLNRGIGAEAFF. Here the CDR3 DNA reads TGTGCCAGCAGCTTAAATAGAGGGATCGGTGCTGAAGCTTTCTTT. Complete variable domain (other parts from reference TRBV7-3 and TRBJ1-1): GAGVSQTPSNKVTEKGKYVELRCDPISGHTALYWYRQSLGQGPEFLIYFQGTGAADDSGLPNDRFFAVRPEGSVSTLKIQRTERGDSAVYLCASSLNRGIGAEAFFGQGTRLTVV.

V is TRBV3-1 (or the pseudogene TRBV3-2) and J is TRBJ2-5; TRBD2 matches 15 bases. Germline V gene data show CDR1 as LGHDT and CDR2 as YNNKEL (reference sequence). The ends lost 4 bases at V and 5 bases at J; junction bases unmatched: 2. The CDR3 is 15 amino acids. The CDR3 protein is CASSPGTSGRETQYF. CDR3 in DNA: TGTGCCAGCAGCCCCGGGACTAGCGGGAGGGAGACCCAGTACTTC.

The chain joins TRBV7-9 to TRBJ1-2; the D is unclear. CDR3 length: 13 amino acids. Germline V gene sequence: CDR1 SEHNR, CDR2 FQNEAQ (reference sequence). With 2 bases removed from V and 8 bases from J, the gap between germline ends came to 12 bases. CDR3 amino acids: CASSLPRTGGYTF. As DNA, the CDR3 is TGTGCCAGCAGCTTACCCAGGACGGGGGGCTACACCTTC.

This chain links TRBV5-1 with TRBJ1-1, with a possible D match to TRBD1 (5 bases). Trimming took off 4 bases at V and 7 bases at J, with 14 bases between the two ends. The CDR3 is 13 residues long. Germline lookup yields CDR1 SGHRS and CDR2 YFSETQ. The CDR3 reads CASSPQVGIEAFF. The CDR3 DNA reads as TGCGCCAGCAGCCCACAGGTAGGGATTGAAGCTTTCTTT.

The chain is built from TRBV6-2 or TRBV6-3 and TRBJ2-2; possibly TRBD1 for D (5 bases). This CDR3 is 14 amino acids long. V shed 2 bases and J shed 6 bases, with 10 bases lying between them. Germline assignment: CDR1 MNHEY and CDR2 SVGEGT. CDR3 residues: CASSYVLGPGELFF. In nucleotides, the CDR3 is TGTGCCAGCAGTTACGTGTTGGGGCCCGGGGAGCTGTTTTTT.

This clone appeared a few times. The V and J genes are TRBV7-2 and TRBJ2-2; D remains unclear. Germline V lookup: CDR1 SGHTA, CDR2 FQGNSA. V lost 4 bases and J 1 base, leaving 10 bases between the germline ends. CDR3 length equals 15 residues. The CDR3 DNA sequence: TGTGCCAGCAGCTCCGACACGAGGAACACCGGGGAGCTGTTTTTT. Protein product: CASSSDTRNTGELFF.

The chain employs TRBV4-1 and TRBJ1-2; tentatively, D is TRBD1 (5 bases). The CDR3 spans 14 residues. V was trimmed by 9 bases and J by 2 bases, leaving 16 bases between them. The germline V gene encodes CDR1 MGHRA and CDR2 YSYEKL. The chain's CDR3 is CASSAGRENYGYTF. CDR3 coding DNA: TGCGCCAGTTCGGCGGGGCGGGAGAACTATGGCTACACCTTC.

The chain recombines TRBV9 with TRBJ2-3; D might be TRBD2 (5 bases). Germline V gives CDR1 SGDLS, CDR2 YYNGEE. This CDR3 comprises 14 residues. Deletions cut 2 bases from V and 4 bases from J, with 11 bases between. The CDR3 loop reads CASSVSAVADTQYF. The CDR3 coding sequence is TGTGCCAGCAGCGTGTCAGCGGTCGCAGATACGCAGTATTTT.

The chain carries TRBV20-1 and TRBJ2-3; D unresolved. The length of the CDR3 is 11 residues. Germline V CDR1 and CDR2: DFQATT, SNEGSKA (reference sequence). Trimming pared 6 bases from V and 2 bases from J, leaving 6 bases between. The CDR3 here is CSAPLTDTQYF. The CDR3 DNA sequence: TGCAGTGCCCCCCTCACAGATACGCAGTATTTT.

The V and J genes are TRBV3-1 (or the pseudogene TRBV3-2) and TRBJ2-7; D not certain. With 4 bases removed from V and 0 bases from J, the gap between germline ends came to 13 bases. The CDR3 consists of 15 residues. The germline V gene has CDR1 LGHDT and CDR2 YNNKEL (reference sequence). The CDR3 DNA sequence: TGTGCCAGCAGCCTTGGGCTCCCACGCTCCTACGAGCAGTACTTC. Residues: CASSLGLPRSYEQYF.

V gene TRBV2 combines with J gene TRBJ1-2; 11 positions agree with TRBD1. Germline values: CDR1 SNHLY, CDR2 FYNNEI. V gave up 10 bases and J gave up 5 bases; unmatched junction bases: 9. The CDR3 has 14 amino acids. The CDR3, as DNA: TGTGCCACCGCCGGACAGGGGGCTGATTATGGCTACACCTTC. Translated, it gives CATAGQGADYGYTF.

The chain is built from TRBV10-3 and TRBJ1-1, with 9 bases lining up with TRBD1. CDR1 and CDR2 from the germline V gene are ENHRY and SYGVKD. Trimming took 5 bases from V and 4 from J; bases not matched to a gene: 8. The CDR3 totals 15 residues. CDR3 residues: CAISNRGLSVTEAFF. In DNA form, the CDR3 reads TGTGCCATCAGTAACAGGGGGCTTAGCGTCACTGAAGCTTTCTTT.

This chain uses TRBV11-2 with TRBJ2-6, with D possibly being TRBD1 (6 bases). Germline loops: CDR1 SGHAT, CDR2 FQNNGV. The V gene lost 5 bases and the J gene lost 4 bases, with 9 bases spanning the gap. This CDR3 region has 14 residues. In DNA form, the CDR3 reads TGTGCCAGCAGCCAGGGGTACGGGGCCAACGTCCTGACTTTC. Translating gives CASSQGYGANVLTF.

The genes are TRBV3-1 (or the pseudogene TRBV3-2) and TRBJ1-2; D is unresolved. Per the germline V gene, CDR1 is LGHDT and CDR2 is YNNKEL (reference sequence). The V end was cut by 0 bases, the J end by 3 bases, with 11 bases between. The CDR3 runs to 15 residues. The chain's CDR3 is CASSQDLGNYYGYTF. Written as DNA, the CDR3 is TGTGCCAGCAGCCAAGATCTAGGCAACTACTATGGCTACACCTTC.

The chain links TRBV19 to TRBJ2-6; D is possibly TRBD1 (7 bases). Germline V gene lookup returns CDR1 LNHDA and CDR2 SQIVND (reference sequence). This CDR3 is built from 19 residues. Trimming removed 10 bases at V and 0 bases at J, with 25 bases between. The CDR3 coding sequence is TGTGCCACTGCCGACAGGGACTCTTCCTCCAGCTCTGGGGCCAACGTCCTGACTTTC. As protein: CATADRDSSSSSGANVLTF.

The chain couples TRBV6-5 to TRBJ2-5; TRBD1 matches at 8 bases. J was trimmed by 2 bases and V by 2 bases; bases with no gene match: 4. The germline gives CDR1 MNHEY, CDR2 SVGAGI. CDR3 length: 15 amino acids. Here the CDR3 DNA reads TGTGCCAGCAGTTACGGGGACAGGCCTCAAGAGACCCAGTACTTC. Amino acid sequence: CASSYGDRPQETQYF.

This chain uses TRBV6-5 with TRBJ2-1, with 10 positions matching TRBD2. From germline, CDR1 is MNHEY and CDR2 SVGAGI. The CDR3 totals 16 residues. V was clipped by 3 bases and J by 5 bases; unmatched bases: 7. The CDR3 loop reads CASSYFGLAVNNEQFF. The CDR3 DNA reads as TGTGCCAGCAGTTATTTTGGACTAGCGGTGAACAATGAGCAGTTCTTC.

The CDR3 is CASSLGQRLNYGYTF. DNA for the CDR3: TGTGCCAGCAGCTTGGGGCAGCGACTTAACTATGGCTACACCTTC. The rearrangement uses TRBV5-8 and TRBJ1-2; the D is unclear. CDR3 length equals 15 residues. Trimming shortened V by 0 bases and J by 1 base, and 10 bases separated the two germline ends. CDR1 is SGHTS, CDR2 YDEGEE, per germline. The full variable domain, with the rest looked up from reference TRBV5-8 and TRBJ1-2, is EAGVTQSPTHLIKTRGQQATLRCSPISGHTSVYWYQQALGLGLQFLLWYDEGEERNRGNFPPRFSGRQFPNYSSELNVNALELEDSALYLCASSLGQRLNYGYTFGSGTRLTVV.

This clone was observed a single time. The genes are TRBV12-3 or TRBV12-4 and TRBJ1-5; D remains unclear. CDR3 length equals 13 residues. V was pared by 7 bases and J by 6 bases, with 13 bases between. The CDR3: CASTMQFGQPQHF. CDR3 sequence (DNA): TGTGCCAGCACGATGCAATTCGGTCAGCCCCAGCATTTT.

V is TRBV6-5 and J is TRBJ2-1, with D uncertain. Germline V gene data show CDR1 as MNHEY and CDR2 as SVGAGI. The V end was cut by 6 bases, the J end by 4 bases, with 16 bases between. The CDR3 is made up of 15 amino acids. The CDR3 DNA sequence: TGTGCCAGCAGGATGACACCAGTTCGATACAATGAGCAGTTCTTC. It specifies CASRMTPVRYNEQFF.

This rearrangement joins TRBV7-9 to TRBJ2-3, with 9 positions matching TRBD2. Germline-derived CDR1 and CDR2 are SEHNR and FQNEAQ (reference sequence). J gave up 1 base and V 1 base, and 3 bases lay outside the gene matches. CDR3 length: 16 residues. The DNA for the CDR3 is TGTGCCAGCAGCTTAGTAGCGGGGGCAGGCACAGATACGCAGTATTTT. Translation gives CASSLVAGAGTDTQYF.

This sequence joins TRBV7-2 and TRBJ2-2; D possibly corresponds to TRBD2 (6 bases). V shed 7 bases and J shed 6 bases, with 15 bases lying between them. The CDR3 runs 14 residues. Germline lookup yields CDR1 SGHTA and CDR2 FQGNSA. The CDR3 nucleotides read TGTGCCAGCACGGTCGGCGGGGAGCCCGGGGAGCTGTTTTTT. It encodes CASTVGGEPGELFF.